Listed below are T cell receptor beta chains from one sample, sequenced in a study of blood T cell repertoires in COVID-19. TCRdb's table, derived via immunoSEQ multiplex PCR, lists solely in-frame clones and lacks some. This table holds over 50,000 clones, under 90% found once. The sequenced sample was peripheral blood. The receptors were gathered from a man over 45 with acute or convalescent COVID-19. The CDR3 runs from the conserved cysteine through the conserved F or W. Each record gives: CDR3 protein, CDR3 DNA, V gene, J gene, D gene, clone size. D genes are given only for firm matches. The listing skips clone size in some rows; elsewhere it reads once, few, many or a size class.

CDR3 protein: CASWAGFLDRETQYF
CDR3 DNA: TGTGCCAGCTGGGCCGGGTTTCTAGACAGAGAGACCCAGTACTTC
V gene: TRBV5-6
J gene: TRBJ2-5
D gene: NA
clone size: NA

CDR3 protein: CASRMTGADTQYF
CDR3 DNA: TGTGCCAGCAGAATGACAGGCGCAGATACGCAGTATTTT
V gene: TRBV5-6
J gene: TRBJ2-3
D gene: NA
clone size: NA

CDR3 protein: CASSMAGGSNQPQHF
CDR3 DNA: TGTGCCAGTAGTATGGCAGGGGGGAGCAATCAGCCCCAGCATTTT
V gene: TRBV19
J gene: TRBJ1-5
D gene: TRBD1
clone size: NA

CDR3 protein: CSVVRRQFLDTEAFF
CDR3 DNA: TGCAGCGTTGTCAGAAGACAGTTTCTGGACACTGAAGCTTTCTTT
V gene: TRBV29-1
J gene: TRBJ1-1
D gene: NA
clone size: few

CDR3 protein: CASSFVTSGIQETQYF
CDR3 DNA: TGCGCCAGCAGCTTCGTCACTAGCGGGATCCAAGAGACCCAGTACTTC
V gene: TRBV5-1
J gene: TRBJ2-5
D gene: TRBD2
clone size: NA

CDR3 protein: CASSIPGLAHNEQFF
CDR3 DNA: TGTGCCAGTAGTATCCCGGGACTAGCGCACAATGAGCAGTTCTTC
V gene: TRBV19
J gene: TRBJ2-1
D gene: TRBD2
clone size: NA

CDR3 protein: CASSDRGYEQYF
CDR3 DNA: TGTGCCAGCAGTGACAGGGGGTACGAGCAGTACTTC
V gene: TRBV2
J gene: TRBJ2-7
D gene: TRBD1
clone size: few

CDR3 protein: CASSLPSGDLGELFF
CDR3 DNA: TGCGCCAGCAGCTTGCCGAGCGGGGACCTCGGGGAGCTGTTTTTT
V gene: TRBV5-1
J gene: TRBJ2-2
D gene: TRBD2
clone size: once

CDR3 protein: CANLSQGTQETQYF
CDR3 DNA: TGTGCCAACCTCTCACAGGGGACCCAAGAGACCCAGTACTTC
V gene: TRBV2
J gene: TRBJ2-5
D gene: TRBD1
clone size: NA

CDR3 protein: CASSFPGRGQETQYF
CDR3 DNA: TGTGCCAGCAGCTTCCCGGGTAGGGGTCAAGAGACCCAGTACTTC
V gene: TRBV7-9
J gene: TRBJ2-5
D gene: NA
clone size: once

CDR3 protein: CASSSPGGTYNEQFF
CDR3 DNA: TGTGCCAGCAGTTCGCCGGGAGGTACCTACAATGAGCAGTTCTTC
V gene: TRBV6-5
J gene: TRBJ2-1
D gene: TRBD2
clone size: NA

CDR3 protein: CASSRAHNEQFF
CDR3 DNA: TGTGCCAGCAGCCGCGCCCACAATGAGCAGTTCTTC
V gene: TRBV3-1/TRBV3-2
J gene: TRBJ2-1
D gene: NA
clone size: NA

CDR3 protein: CASSFYSKGDTEAFF
CDR3 DNA: TGTGCCAGTAGTTTCTACTCAAAAGGGGACACTGAAGCTTTCTTT
V gene: TRBV19
J gene: TRBJ1-1
D gene: NA
clone size: NA

CDR3 protein: CASSSPLGGDYEQYF
CDR3 DNA: TGTGCCAGCAGCTCCCCCCTAGGGGGGGACTACGAGCAGTACTTC
V gene: TRBV7-2
J gene: TRBJ2-7
D gene: NA
clone size: NA

CDR3 protein: CATVPGTGGRNTEAFF
CDR3 DNA: TGTGCCACCGTCCCAGGGACAGGGGGCCGGAACACTGAAGCTTTCTTT
V gene: TRBV27
J gene: TRBJ1-1
D gene: TRBD1
clone size: once

CDR3 protein: CATHLGGGRENEQFF
CDR3 DNA: TGTGCCACCCATCTTGGGGGAGGGCGCGAAAATGAGCAGTTCTTC
V gene: TRBV28
J gene: TRBJ2-1
D gene: TRBD2
clone size: NA

CDR3 protein: CASSSDRFPSTDTQYF
CDR3 DNA: TGTGCCAGCAGTTCGGACAGGTTTCCTAGCACAGATACGCAGTATTTT
V gene: TRBV27
J gene: TRBJ2-3
D gene: TRBD1
clone size: NA

CDR3 protein: CASSSLGGYSPLHF
CDR3 DNA: TGTGCCAGCAGTTCATTGGGGGGATATTCACCCCTCCACTTT
V gene: TRBV28
J gene: TRBJ1-6
D gene: NA
clone size: NA

CDR3 protein: CASSTRGSGGELFF
CDR3 DNA: TGTGCCAGCAGCACAAGGGGGTCCGGCGGGGAGCTGTTTTTT
V gene: TRBV9
J gene: TRBJ2-2
D gene: NA
clone size: NA

CDR3 protein: CSVSLTGGFEKLFF
CDR3 DNA: TGCAGCGTTAGCTTGACAGGGGGTTTTGAAAAACTGTTTTTT
V gene: TRBV29-1
J gene: TRBJ1-4
D gene: TRBD1
clone size: NA

CDR3 protein: CASTTGQGSYNEQFF
CDR3 DNA: TGTGCCAGCACAACCGGACAGGGGTCTTACAATGAGCAGTTCTTC
V gene: TRBV19
J gene: TRBJ2-1
D gene: TRBD1
clone size: NA

CDR3 protein: CASSAGLAGEQFF
CDR3 DNA: TGTGCCAGCAGCGCGGGACTAGCGGGGGAGCAGTTCTTC
V gene: TRBV9
J gene: TRBJ2-1
D gene: TRBD2
clone size: once

CDR3 protein: CASSPEGVRNTEAFF
CDR3 DNA: TGTGCCAGCAGCCCAGAAGGGGTTCGGAACACTGAAGCTTTCTTT
V gene: TRBV7-3
J gene: TRBJ1-1
D gene: NA
clone size: few

CDR3 protein: CASSGSQGLFGDTEAFF
CDR3 DNA: TGTGCCAGCAGTGGCTCACAGGGTCTTTTCGGGGACACTGAAGCTTTCTTT
V gene: TRBV25-1
J gene: TRBJ1-1
D gene: NA
clone size: NA

CDR3 protein: CASSFQLDTEAFF
CDR3 DNA: TGTGCCAGCAGTTTCCAGTTGGACACTGAAGCTTTCTTT
V gene: TRBV27
J gene: TRBJ1-1
D gene: NA
clone size: NA

CDR3 protein: CASSPGLVGTDTQYF
CDR3 DNA: TGCGCCAGCAGCCCGGGACTAGTGGGCACAGATACGCAGTATTTT
V gene: TRBV5-1
J gene: TRBJ2-3
D gene: TRBD2
clone size: once